What follows is one TCR beta chain and its context. The antigen it recognizes is unknown. Base qualities are not provided; no much larger clone lies one nucleotide away. The source of the sample is a study of T cells in Graves' hyperthyroidism and ophthalmopathy (dated by TCRdb to between 2017 and 2020). A note on the overall study: Peripheral blood samples were taken at the time of initial diagnosis, prior to any treatment. For training and testing, the 100 patients in the discovery cohort were randomly divided in a 7:3 ratio. In over five Graves' hyperthyroidism patients, the study also compared T-cell repertoires from thyroid tissue with T-cell repertoires from blood. To identify distinguishing TCR V-J signatures, a discovery cohort of around 100 patients was used, comprising some 45 with Graves' ophthalmopathy and some 60 with stable Graves' hyperthyroidism. The paper reports TCR Vbeta CDR3 sequencing of approximately 140 peripheral blood samples: 40 to 45 ophthalmopathy, under 85 hyperthyroidism and some 17 progressor patients. Whether ophthalmopathy could be predicted prospectively was tested in an independent validation cohort made up of under 20 hyperthyroidism patients plus 17 patients who later progressed to ophthalmopathy. Following sampling, methimazole starting at 30 mg daily was given to hyperthyroidism patients, and high-dose intravenous methylprednisolone was given to ophthalmopathy patients. Here is what the overall study found, with its caveats: Ophthalmopathy was separated from stable hyperthyroidism by a 13 V-J signature model, with approximately 86% sensitivity and about 81% specificity obtained in cross-validation and 80%/75% obtained in testing. Sample size was not statistically predetermined, and blinding of investigators to group allocation was not performed. Most expanded thyroid clonotypes (frequency above 0.001) were also detected in blood, a finding suggesting that blood repertoires may reflect thyroid immune responses. In validation, the model predicted progression to ophthalmopathy a median of about 6.8 months before onset, with around 70% sensitivity and roughly 79% specificity.

The trim is 2 bases for V and 4 bases for J, with a gap of 14 bases between the germline ends. From the cysteine through the phenylalanine, the CDR3 covers 15 amino acids. Only the CDR3 region is kept as DNA, spanning 45 bases read in frame from base 1. The TCR beta CDR3 regions were amplified from the RNA transcripts. For the first round of RT-PCR on the TCR CDR3, the HTBI primer set was used together with the Qiagen OneStep RT-PCR kit. Libraries were constructed in a second round of multiplex PCR, after which size selection and purification were carried out. Sequencing of the libraries was done on an Illumina HiSeq2000 using paired-end 100 bp reads. Per the original workflow: SOAPnuke was used to process the raw data, throwing out any read that contained adapters or uncalled bases, had a mean Phred below 15, or lacked an exact constant-primer or identifier match. High-quality paired reads were merged with COPE v1.2.5, and unique nucleotide sequences were defined as clonotypes. MiTCR v1.1 was used to align clonotypes to the IMGT TRBV, TRBD and TRBJ reference segments. The analysis included only V-J combinations with a frequency above 0.0001, which together covered over 98% of the repertoires. A TCS score was defined as the ratio between F50 (clonal expansion) and ExV (chaos), using BLOSUM62-based TCRdist between CDR3 peptides within each V-J. Welch's t-statistics and random forest reduced fewer than 550 V-J features to 13, which were used in a naive Bayes classifier (R e1071). The public reads were reprocessed in TCRdb via fastp at Q25 and MiXCR, keeping in-frame beta chains. Rows merge per CDR3 protein into single entries with the most common DNA and genes. TCRdb's processing, not the authors', yielded these V and J calls. This sample has about 280,000 distinct CDR3 sequences in its table, and less than 30% of those were observed once. The ten largest clones take up over 25% of the sample.

Hyperthyroidism patients were newly diagnosed, with disease duration under 2 months, and aged 18 to 65 years. The study excluded patients with uncontrolled infections, other autoimmune diseases, pregnancy or lactation. Clinical symptoms, serum thyroxine and TRAb, thyroid ultrasound, and orbital computed tomography formed the basis for the diagnoses. For progressor patients, blood was drawn at the first diagnosis of hyperthyroidism, before any ophthalmopathy symptoms had appeared. PBMCs were isolated from more than 8 ml of fresh peripheral blood by Ficoll-Paque density gradient centrifugation. Progressor patients were initially diagnosed with Graves' hyperthyroidism and developed ophthalmopathy during follow-up. Total RNA was extracted using Trizol reagent, and RNA quality was assessed on an Agilent 2100 Bioanalyzer.

The source is a man aged 35 to 55 with Graves' hyperthyroidism that later progressed to Graves' ophthalmopathy. Sequences were obtained from blood. The rearranged chain carries TRBV12-3 or TRBV12-4 and TRBJ1-2; the D segment cannot be called with confidence. The nucleotide sequence is TGTGCCAGCAGTTTAACGGACGGTATACCCTATGGCTACACCTTC. The encoded protein is CASSLTDGIPYGYTF.